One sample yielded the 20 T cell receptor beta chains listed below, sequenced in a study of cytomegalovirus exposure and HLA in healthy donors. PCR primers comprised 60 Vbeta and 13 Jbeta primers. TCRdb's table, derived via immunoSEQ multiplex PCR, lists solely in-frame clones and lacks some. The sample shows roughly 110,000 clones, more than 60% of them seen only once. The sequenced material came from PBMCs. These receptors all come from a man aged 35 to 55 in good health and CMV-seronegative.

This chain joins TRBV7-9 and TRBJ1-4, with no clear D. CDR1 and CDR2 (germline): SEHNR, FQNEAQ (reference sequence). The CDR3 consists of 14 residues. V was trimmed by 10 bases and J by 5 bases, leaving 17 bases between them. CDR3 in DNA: TGTGCCATACACGGGGAGGGAGGAAATGAAAAACTGTTTTTT. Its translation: CAIHGEGGNEKLFF.

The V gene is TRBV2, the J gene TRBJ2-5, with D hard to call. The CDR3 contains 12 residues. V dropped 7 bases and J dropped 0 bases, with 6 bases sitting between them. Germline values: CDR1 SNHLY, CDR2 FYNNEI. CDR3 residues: CASKEYQETQYF. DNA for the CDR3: TGTGCCAGCAAGGAGTACCAAGAGACCCAGTACTTC.

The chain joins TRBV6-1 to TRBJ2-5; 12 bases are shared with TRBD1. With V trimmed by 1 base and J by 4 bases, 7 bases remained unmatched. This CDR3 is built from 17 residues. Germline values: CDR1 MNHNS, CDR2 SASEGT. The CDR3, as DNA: TGTGCCAGCAGTGAAGGAGGGGACAGGGGGCTTGGAGAGACCCAGTACTTC. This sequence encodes CASSEGGDRGLGETQYF.

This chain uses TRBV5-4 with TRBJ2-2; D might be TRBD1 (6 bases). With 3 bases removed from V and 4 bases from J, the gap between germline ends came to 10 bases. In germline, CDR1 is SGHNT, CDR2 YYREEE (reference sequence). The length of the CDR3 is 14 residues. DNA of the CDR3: TGTGCCAGCAGCTCGGGACATCCCACCGGGGAGCTGTTTTTT. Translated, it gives CASSSGHPTGELFF. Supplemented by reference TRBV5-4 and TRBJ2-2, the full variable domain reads ETGVTQSPTHLIKTRGQQVTLRCSSQSGHNTVSWYQQALGQGPQFIFQYYREEENGRGNFPPRFSGLQFPNYSSELNVNALELDDSALYLCASSSGHPTGELFFGEGSRLTVL.

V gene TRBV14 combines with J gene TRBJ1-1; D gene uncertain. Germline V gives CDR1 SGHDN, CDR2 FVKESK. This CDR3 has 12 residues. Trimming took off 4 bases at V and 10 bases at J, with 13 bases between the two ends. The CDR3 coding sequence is TGTGCCAGCAGCCGAGACGGGGTTGGAGCTTTCTTT. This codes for CASSRDGVGAFF.

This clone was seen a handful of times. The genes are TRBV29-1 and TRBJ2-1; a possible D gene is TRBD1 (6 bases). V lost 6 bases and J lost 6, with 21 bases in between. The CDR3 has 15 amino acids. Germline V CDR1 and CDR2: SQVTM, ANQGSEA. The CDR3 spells CSVGTGTGGANEQFF. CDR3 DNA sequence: TGCAGCGTGGGTACAGGGACGGGTGGGGCCAATGAGCAGTTCTTC.

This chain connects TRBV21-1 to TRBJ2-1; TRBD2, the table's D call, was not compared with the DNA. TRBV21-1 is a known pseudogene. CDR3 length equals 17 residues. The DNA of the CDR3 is TGTGCCAGCAGCAAAGGGGTAGCGGCAGGGATGAATGATGAGCAGTTCTTC. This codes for CASSKGVAAGMNDEQFF.

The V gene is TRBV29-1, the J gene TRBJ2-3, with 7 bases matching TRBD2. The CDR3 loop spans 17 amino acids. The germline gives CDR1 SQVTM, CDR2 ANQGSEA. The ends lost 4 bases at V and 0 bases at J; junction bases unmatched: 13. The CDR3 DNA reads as TGCAGCGTTGGGGAGGGTTTGGCGGGGGTGAGCACAGATACGCAGTATTTT. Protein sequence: CSVGEGLAGVSTDTQYF.

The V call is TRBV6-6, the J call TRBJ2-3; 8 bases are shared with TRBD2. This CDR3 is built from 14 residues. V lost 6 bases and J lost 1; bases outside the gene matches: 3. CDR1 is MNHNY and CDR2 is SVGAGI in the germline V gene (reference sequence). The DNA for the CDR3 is TGTGCCAGCAGACAGACTAGCGGCACAGATACGCAGTATTTT. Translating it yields CASRQTSGTDTQYF.

CDR3: CASSGWTGGFGNTIYF. CDR3 bases: TGTGCCAGTAGTGGCTGGACAGGGGGATTTGGAAACACCATATATTTT. The chain carries TRBV19 and TRBJ1-3; 10 bases are shared with TRBD1. The J segment lost 3 bases and the V segment lost 5 bases, leaving 7 bases of the junction unmatched. Germline loops: CDR1 LNHDA, CDR2 SQIVND (reference sequence). The CDR3 is 16 amino acids.

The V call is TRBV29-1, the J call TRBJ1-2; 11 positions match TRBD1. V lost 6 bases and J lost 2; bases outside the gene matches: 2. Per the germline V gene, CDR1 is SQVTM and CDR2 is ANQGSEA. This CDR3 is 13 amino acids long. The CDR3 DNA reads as TGCAGCGTGGGACAGGGGGAGAACTATGGCTACACCTTC. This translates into CSVGQGENYGYTF.

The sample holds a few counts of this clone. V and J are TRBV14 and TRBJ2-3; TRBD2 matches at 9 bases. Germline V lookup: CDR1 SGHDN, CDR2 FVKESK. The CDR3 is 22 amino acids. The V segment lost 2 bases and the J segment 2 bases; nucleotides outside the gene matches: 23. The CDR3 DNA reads TGTGCCAGCAGCCAACCCCTAGGGAGGGAGCGTGGAGCGGGGGGCTTCACAGATACGCAGTATTTT. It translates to CASSQPLGRERGAGGFTDTQYF.

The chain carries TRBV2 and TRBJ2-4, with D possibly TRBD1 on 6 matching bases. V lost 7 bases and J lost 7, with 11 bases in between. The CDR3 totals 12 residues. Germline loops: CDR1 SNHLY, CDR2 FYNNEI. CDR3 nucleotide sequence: TGTGCCAGCAAACAGGGTCCCAACATTCAGTACTTC. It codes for CASKQGPNIQYF.

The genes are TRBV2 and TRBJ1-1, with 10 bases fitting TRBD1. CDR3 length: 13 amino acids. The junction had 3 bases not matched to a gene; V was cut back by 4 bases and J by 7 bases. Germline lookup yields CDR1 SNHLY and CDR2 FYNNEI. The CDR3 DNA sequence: TGTGCCAGCAGTGGGGACAGGGGATGTGAAGCTTTCTTT. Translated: CASSGDRGCEAFF.

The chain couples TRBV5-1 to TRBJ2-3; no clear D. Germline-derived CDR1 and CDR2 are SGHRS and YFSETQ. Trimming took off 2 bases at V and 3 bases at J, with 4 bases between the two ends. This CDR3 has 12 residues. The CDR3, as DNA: TGCGCCAGCAGCTTTACAACAGATACGCAGTATTTT. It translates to CASSFTTDTQYF.

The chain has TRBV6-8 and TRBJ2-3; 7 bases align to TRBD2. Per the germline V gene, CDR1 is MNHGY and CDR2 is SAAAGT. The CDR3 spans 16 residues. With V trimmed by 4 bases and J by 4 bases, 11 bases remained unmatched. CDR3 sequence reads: CASSCHWGGVSDTQYF. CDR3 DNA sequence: TGTGCCAGCAGTTGCCATTGGGGGGGGGTTTCAGATACGCAGTATTTT.

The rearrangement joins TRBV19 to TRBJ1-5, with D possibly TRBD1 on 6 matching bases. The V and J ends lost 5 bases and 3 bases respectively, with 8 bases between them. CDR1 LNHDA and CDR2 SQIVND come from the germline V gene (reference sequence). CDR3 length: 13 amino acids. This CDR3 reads CASSGQHNQPQHF. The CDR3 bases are TGTGCCAGTAGTGGACAGCACAATCAGCCCCAGCATTTT.

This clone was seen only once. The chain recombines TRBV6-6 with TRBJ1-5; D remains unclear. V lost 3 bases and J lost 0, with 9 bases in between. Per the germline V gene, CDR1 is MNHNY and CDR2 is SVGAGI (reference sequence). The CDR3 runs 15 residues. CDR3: CASSYSGSSNQPQHF. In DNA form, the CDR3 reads TGTGCCAGCAGTTATTCTGGCAGTAGCAATCAGCCCCAGCATTTT.

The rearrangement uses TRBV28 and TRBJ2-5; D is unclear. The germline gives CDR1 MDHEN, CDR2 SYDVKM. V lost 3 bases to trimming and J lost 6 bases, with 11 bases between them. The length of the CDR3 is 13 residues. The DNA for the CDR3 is TGTGCCAGCAGTTTGGAGTCGCGGCAGACCCAGTACTTC. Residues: CASSLESRQTQYF. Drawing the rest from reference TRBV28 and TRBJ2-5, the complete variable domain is DVKVTQSSRYLVKRTGEKVFLECVQDMDHENMFWYRQDPGLGLRLIYFSYDVKMKEKGDIPEGYSVSREKKERFSLILESASTNQTSMYLCASSLESRQTQYFGPGTRLLVL.

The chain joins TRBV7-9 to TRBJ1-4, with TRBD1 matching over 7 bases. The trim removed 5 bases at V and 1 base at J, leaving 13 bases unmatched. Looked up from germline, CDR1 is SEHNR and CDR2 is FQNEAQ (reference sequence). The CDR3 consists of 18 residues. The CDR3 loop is CASSVGQTQTGTNEKLFF. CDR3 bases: TGTGCCAGCAGCGTGGGACAGACTCAAACGGGAACTAATGAAAAACTGTTTTTT.